Described below is a single TCR beta chain sequence and its context. Antigen unknown. The PCR employed 60 Vbeta primers together with 13 Jbeta primers. Profiled with immunoSEQ multiplex PCR; TCRdb holds only in-frame clones, not every one. The sample lists 80,000 or so clones; 62% were seen once. The entry originates in a study of cytomegalovirus exposure and HLA in healthy donors. Study-wide results and caveats: Associated with cytomegalovirus, according to the listing, were around 170 TCR beta chains. Earlier analysis yielded a pattern in which most TCR beta V segments were productive about 90% or about 30% of the time. The later analysis indicated that the majority of CMV-associated TCR beta chains appeared HLA-restricted.

Germline assignment: CDR1 MGHRA and CDR2 YSYEKL. V gave up 0 bases and J gave up 5 bases, with 16 bases separating them. CDR3 length: 16 amino acids. The source of this sequence is a male donor in good health and CMV-seropositive. This chain uses TRBV4-1 with TRBJ2-5, with D maybe TRBD1 (5 bases). The sample was PBMCs. CDR3 DNA: TGCGCCAGCAGCCAAGATCCAGGAGCAGGGAAGGAGACCCAGTACTTC. Protein sequence: CASSQDPGAGKETQYF.